This TCR beta chain was obtained from a study of T cells in Graves' hyperthyroidism and ophthalmopathy. Amplification of TCR beta CDR3 regions was performed using RNA transcripts as template. HTBI primers were employed in a first-round RT-PCR of the TCR CDR3. TCRdb reanalysed the multiplex PCR reads using MiXCR and keeps one entry per CDR3 protein. This sample has fewer than 750,000 distinct CDR3 sequences; under 15% occur once, and the top ten carry around 4.5%. V lost 5 bases and J lost 2, with 16 bases in between. Germline V CDR1 and CDR2: SEHNR, FQNEAQ (reference sequence). The CDR3 is 15 amino acids. The study's findings and limits: Using 13 V-J features, a model discriminated ophthalmopathy from stable hyperthyroidism. Ophthalmopathy onset followed model prediction by a median about 6.9 months.

This clonotype showed up many times. The antigen is not known. The specimen was blood. The receptor comes from a woman aged 40 to 50 with Graves' ophthalmopathy. This chain joins TRBV7-9 and TRBJ2-7; perhaps TRBD1 as D (6 bases). CDR3 protein: CASSTPSGDPYEQYF. CDR3 nucleotides: TGTGCCAGCAGCACTCCCTCAGGGGATCCCTACGAGCAGTACTTC. Based on the CDR3 plus reference TRBV7-9 and TRBJ2-7, the full variable domain is DTGVSQNPRHKITKRGQNVTFRCDPISEHNRLYWYRQTLGQGPEFLTYFQNEAQLEKSRLLSDRFSAERPKGSFSTLEIQRTEQGDSAMYLCASSTPSGDPYEQYFGPGTRLTVT.